Listed below are T cell receptor beta chains from one sample, sequenced in a study of graft-versus-host responses after intestinal transplantation. The repertoire was sequenced with immunoSEQ multiplex PCR; TCRdb's copy has only in-frame clones and lacks some. The repertoire holds under 100,000 clones, with about 93% as singletons. The sequencing here drew on PBMCs, taken about 440 days after intestinal transplant. These receptors all come from a human patient who received an intestinal transplant, so some T cells may come from the graft donor. Each CDR3 is given with its conserved first and last residue. Fields, in order: D gene, J gene, clone size, V gene, CDR3 DNA, CDR3 protein. The D gene is left open where the match is weak. Size is stated for part of the rows, as once, few or many counts, or as a class when the clone is expanded.

. TRBJ2-1 . TRBV19 TGTGCCAGTAGTATATTAGGCTACAATGAGCAGTTCTTC CASSILGYNEQFF
. TRBJ2-6 few TRBV27 TGTGCCAGCAGTTTGTGGGGCGGGGCCAACGTCCTGACTTTC CASSLWGGANVLTF
. TRBJ1-2 . TRBV5-4 TGTGCCAGCAGCTTGCACATCTCGGATGGCTACACCTTC CASSLHISDGYTF
. TRBJ2-2 . TRBV13 TGTGCCAGCAGCTTAGGGTTCCCAGGCGACACCGGGGAGCTGTTTTTT CASSLGFPGDTGELFF
. TRBJ2-3 . TRBV6-4 TGTGCCAGCAGTGACCTGGAGGACCCGAATACGCAGTATTTT CASSDLEDPNTQYF
. TRBJ2-1 . TRBV27 TGTGCCAGCAGTTTAGTACTATCCTACAATGAGCAGTTCTTC CASSLVLSYNEQFF
. TRBJ1-5 . TRBV5-6 TGTGCCAGCAGCTTGGGCAGTAGCAATCAGCCCCAGCATTTT CASSLGSSNQPQHF
. TRBJ1-6 . TRBV4-1 TGCGCCAGCAGCCAAGAGCCGTTTACGGGGTCCTATAATTCACCCCTCCACTTT CASSQEPFTGSYNSPLHF
. TRBJ2-3 . TRBV5-1 TGCGCCAGCAGCTCCCAGCGGACTAGCACAGATACGCAGTATTTT CASSSQRTSTDTQYF
. TRBJ2-3 . TRBV13 TGTGCCAGCAGCTTACGCACAGATACGCAGTATTTT CASSLRTDTQYF
. TRBJ1-1 . TRBV6-1 TGTGCCAGCACTTTCGCAACCGGGACTGAAGCTTTCTTT CASTFATGTEAFF
TRBD1 TRBJ1-3 . TRBV6-1 TGTGCCAGCAGGGACGACAGGGTGGGACGAAACACCATATATTTT CASRDDRVGRNTIYF
. TRBJ1-1 . TRBV25-1 TGTGCCAGCAGTGAAAGGTTCGGCACTGAAGCTTTCTTT CASSERFGTEAFF
TRBD1 TRBJ1-5 . TRBV5-1 TGCGCCAGCAGCTCGGGACAGGGGAGAGGTGGTCAGCCCCAGCATTTT CASSSGQGRGGQPQHF
. TRBJ1-3 few TRBV6-6 TGTGCCAGCAGCCATGGTCGTTCTGGAAACACCATATATTTT CASSHGRSGNTIYF
. TRBJ1-2 . TRBV7-6 TGTGCCAGCAGCCCGCCCGGCGGTGGCTATGGCTACACCTTC CASSPPGGGYGYTF
. TRBJ1-3 . TRBV6-5 TGTGCCAGCAGTTATTCCGGGACCGGCTCTGGAAACACCATATATTTT CASSYSGTGSGNTIYF
TRBD2 TRBJ2-3 . TRBV5-1 TGCGCCAGCAGCTTGTTTTTTAGCGGGGGGGCCGAAGATACGCAGTATTTT CASSLFFSGGAEDTQYF
. TRBJ2-1 . TRBV4-1 TGCGCCAGCAGCCAAGATCACCAGGTTTCCTACAATGAGCAGTTCTTC CASSQDHQVSYNEQFF
. TRBJ2-7 once TRBV18 TGTGCCAGCTCGCCAACACAGGGATACGAGCAGTACTTC CASSPTQGYEQYF
TRBD2 TRBJ2-2 once TRBV19 TGTGCCAGTAGTTTCTCTAGCGGGGGGGCCGGGTCGCCCGGGGAGCTGTTTTTT CASSFSSGGAGSPGELFF
TRBD2 TRBJ2-5 . TRBV7-3 TGTGCCAGCAGCTTAGGTAGCGGGGGGGCTCCAGAGACCCAGTACTTC CASSLGSGGAPETQYF
TRBD1 TRBJ1-2 . TRBV11-2 TGTGCCAGCAGCGCCTACAGGGGGCCGAGTGGCTACACCTTC CASSAYRGPSGYTF
. TRBJ2-3 . TRBV29-1 TGCAGCGTTGTTAATTTTAGGGGGAGGGATACGCAGTATTTT CSVVNFRGRDTQYF
TRBD2 TRBJ2-3 . TRBV27 TGTGCCAGCAGTCCCCCCCTAGCGGCTAGCACAGATACGCAGTATTTT CASSPPLAASTDTQYF
TRBD1 TRBJ1-5 . TRBV12-5 TGTGCTAGTGGTGATTCCCCCAAAGACAGGGGACAGCCCCAGCATTTT CASGDSPKDRGQPQHF
. TRBJ2-2 . TRBV11-2 TGTGCCAGCAGCTTAGGGTGGCAAAACACCGGGGAGCTGTTTTTT CASSLGWQNTGELFF
. TRBJ1-1 . TRBV18 TGTGCCAGCTCACCACCTGAAACGAACACTGAAGCTTTCTTT CASSPPETNTEAFF
. TRBJ2-3 . TRBV10-3 TGTGCCATCAGTAGGACTCGGGATACGCAGTATTTT CAISRTRDTQYF
TRBD1 TRBJ2-6 . TRBV9 TGTGCCAGCAACTCACAGGGGTCTGGGGCCAACGTCCTGACTTTC CASNSQGSGANVLTF
TRBD1 TRBJ1-5 once TRBV27 TGTGCCAGCAGTCCCTCCACAGGGGTGAGTCAGCCCCAGCATTTT CASSPSTGVSQPQHF
TRBD2 TRBJ2-3 . TRBV5-8 TGTGCCAGCAGAAACCCACTAGCGGGGGGCCCCAGCACAGATACGCAGTATTTT CASRNPLAGGPSTDTQYF
. TRBJ2-2 . TRBV2 TGTGCCAGCCGTTCCGCCGGGGAGCTGTTTTTT CASRSAGELFF
TRBD2 TRBJ2-3 . TRBV7-3 TGTGCCAGCAGCTTAGGAGCGGGGACCCCAGATACGCAGTATTTT CASSLGAGTPDTQYF
TRBD1 TRBJ1-5 . TRBV7-9 TGTGCCAGCAGCGACAGGGATATGGGCGGCAATCAGCCCCAGCATTTT CASSDRDMGGNQPQHF
. TRBJ1-6 . TRBV19 TGTGCCAGTACCAAATCGGTGGGACATGCGAATTCACCCCTCCACTTT CASTKSVGHANSPLHF